The 26 T cell receptor beta chains below were found in one sample sequenced in a study of T cells after yellow fever vaccination. TCRdb re-derived calls from the 5' RACE reads in MiXCR, one entry per CDR3 protein. The sample shows some 110,000 distinct CDR3 sequences, around 6.7% of them seen only once. Sequencing was performed on CD4+ T cells sorted from PBMCs, taken about 41 days after the first yellow fever vaccination. These receptors originate from a man between 18 and 35 years old who received the YFV17D yellow fever vaccine.

This clonotype was seen many times. The rearrangement uses TRBV5-4 and TRBJ1-1; no clear D gene. Germline assignment: CDR1 SGHNT and CDR2 YYREEE (reference sequence). With 3 bases removed from V and 8 bases from J, the gap between germline ends came to 14 bases. The CDR3 is 13 amino acids. Here the CDR3 reads CASSYRVSIEAFF. CDR3 nucleotide sequence: TGTGCCAGCAGCTATCGGGTCTCCATCGAAGCTTTCTTT. The variable domain in full, with the rest retrieved from reference TRBV5-4 and TRBJ1-1, is ETGVTQSPTHLIKTRGQQVTLRCSSQSGHNTVSWYQQALGQGPQFIFQYYREEENGRGNFPPRFSGLQFPNYSSELNVNALELDDSALYLCASSYRVSIEAFFGQGTRLTVV.

This clonotype has a count of ten or more. The V gene is TRBV7-2, the J gene TRBJ2-7, with 7 bases matching TRBD1. The CDR3 extends over 15 amino acids. In germline, CDR1 is SGHTA, CDR2 FQGNSA. V lost 5 bases, J lost 4 bases, and 11 bases stayed unmatched. The CDR3 bases are TGTGCCAGCAGCGTCCGGGACAGAATCCGATACGAGCAGTACTTC. This translates into CASSVRDRIRYEQYF.

This clonotype was detected a few times. This chain uses TRBV6-1 with TRBJ1-2; D uncertain. Looked up from germline, CDR1 is MNHNS and CDR2 is SASEGT. Trimming took 5 bases from V and 6 from J, leaving 13 bases between them. The CDR3 is 13 residues long. In nucleotides, the CDR3 is TGTGCCAGCAGTCCCCTCCGAATGGATGGCTACACCTTC. Translating gives CASSPLRMDGYTF.

This clonotype has at least ten counts. The chain links TRBV5-1 to TRBJ2-1; no clear D gene. Germline CDR1 is SGHRS and CDR2 is YFSETQ. The CDR3 spans 15 residues. Trimming cost V 0 bases and J 4 bases, with 11 bases left between them. The CDR3 DNA follows: TGCGCCAGCAGCTTGGTTCTAACCTCTTACAATGAGCAGTTCTTC. Translating it yields CASSLVLTSYNEQFF.

This clonotype was seen only a few times. This chain's CDR3 is CASSASYEQYF. The CDR3 nucleotides read TGTGCCAGCAGCGCAAGCTACGAGCAGTACTTC. This chain links TRBV7-8 with TRBJ2-7; D gene ambiguous. V was shortened by 5 bases and J by 3 bases, with 5 bases between the two germline ends. Germline-derived CDR1 and CDR2 are SGHVS and FQNEAQ. This CDR3 has 11 residues.

The chain employs TRBV3-1 and TRBJ1-1; maybe TRBD1 (6 bases). V lost 4 bases and J lost 5, with 14 bases in between. The CDR3 contains 14 residues. Germline assignment: CDR1 LGHDT and CDR2 YNNKEL (reference sequence). The CDR3 nucleotides read TGTGCCAGCAGCCGCGGACAGTGGACGACTGAAGCTTTCTTT. Encoded protein: CASSRGQWTTEAFF.

V is TRBV5-6 and J is TRBJ2-1, with a possible D match to TRBD2 (6 bases). Trimming stripped 1 base from V and 6 bases from J, with 14 bases between. The CDR3 is 15 residues long. Germline V CDR1 and CDR2: SGHDT, YYEEEE. The chain's CDR3 is CASSLFGGAGNEQFF. Here the CDR3 DNA reads TGTGCCAGCAGCTTGTTCGGGGGAGCGGGCAATGAGCAGTTCTTC.

The table lists this clonotype with a few counts. The V call is TRBV7-2, the J call TRBJ2-5, with 8 positions matching TRBD1. This CDR3 contains 14 residues. Germline V gene data show CDR1 as SGHTA and CDR2 as FQGNSA. V lost 4 bases, J lost 3 bases, and 4 bases stayed unmatched. The CDR3 sequence is CASSYPGGEETQYF. The CDR3 bases are TGTGCCAGCAGCTACCCAGGGGGCGAAGAGACCCAGTACTTC.

The V call is TRBV5-1, the J call TRBJ1-2; D may be TRBD1 (6 bases). V lost 0 bases and J lost 3, with 15 bases in between. The CDR3 runs to 16 residues. Germline CDR1 reads SGHRS; CDR2 reads YFSETQ. This chain's CDR3 is CASSLAGQGRYYGYTF. For the CDR3, the DNA is TGCGCCAGCAGCTTGGCCGGGCAGGGGAGGTACTATGGCTACACCTTC.

This clonotype was seen ten or more times. The junction does not match germline at one end; this may be a read error. The chain is built from TRBV20-1 and TRBJ2-3; D remains unclear. The CDR3 is made up of 14 amino acids. In germline, CDR1 is DFQATT, CDR2 SNEGSKA (reference sequence). The CDR3 is CSARVGTSTDTQYF. As DNA, the CDR3 is TGCAGTGCCAGAGTCGGAACTAGCACAGATACGCAGTATTTT.

Ten or more counts support this clonotype. The rearrangement uses TRBV4-3 and TRBJ2-7; 11 bases agree with TRBD2. The CDR3 extends over 16 amino acids. Trimming at V came to 3 bases and at J to 7 bases, leaving 11 bases not matched to a gene. Germline CDR1 and CDR2: LGHNA and YSLEER. In nucleotides, the CDR3 is TGCGCCAGCAGCCAGGCTGGGACTAGCGGCCGAGGGGAGCAGTACTTC. Translating gives CASSQAGTSGRGEQYF.

This chain links TRBV2 with TRBJ2-3; 14 nucleotides align to TRBD2. CDR1 SNHLY and CDR2 FYNNEI come from the germline V gene. V lost 11 bases to trimming and J lost 5 bases; unmatched junction nucleotides: 21. This CDR3 region has 19 residues. The CDR3 DNA reads TGTGCCTTCAGGGCGGTCAAACGAGGGACTAGCGGGGGTGTAGATACGCAGTATTTT. This encodes CAFRAVKRGTSGGVDTQYF.

This clonotype occurred many times. This CDR3 reads CASSEPSHESRFRYGYTF. The CDR3 bases are TGTGCCAGCAGTGAACCCAGCCATGAGAGCCGATTCCGCTATGGCTACACCTTC. The chain employs TRBV2 and TRBJ1-2; no firm D call. Trimming took off 2 bases at V and 4 bases at J, with 23 bases between the two ends. Germline loops: CDR1 SNHLY, CDR2 FYNNEI. This CDR3 spans 18 amino acids.

This chain joins TRBV18 and TRBJ2-5; TRBD1 agrees at 11 bases. The CDR3 has 15 residues. Unmatched junction bases numbered 6, after V lost 4 bases and J lost 5 bases. Germline CDR1 reads KGHSH; CDR2 reads LQKENI. DNA for the CDR3: TGTGCCAGCTCACACCGGACAGGGGGCGCCGAGACCCAGTACTTC. This encodes CASSHRTGGAETQYF.

This clonotype was observed at least ten times. The chain employs TRBV7-9 and TRBJ1-6, with 7 nucleotides matching TRBD1. The CDR3 is made up of 16 amino acids. The J segment lost 5 bases and the V segment lost 3 bases, leaving 7 bases of the junction unmatched. Germline CDR1 reads SEHNR; CDR2 reads FQNEAQ (reference sequence). The CDR3 spells CASSFDRAENNSPLHF. The CDR3 DNA follows: TGTGCCAGCAGCTTTGACAGGGCCGAGAATAATTCACCCCTCCACTTT.

This clonotype appeared many times. The chain has TRBV7-2 and TRBJ2-7, with TRBD1 as a possible D gene (5 bases). Germline assignment: CDR1 SGHTA and CDR2 FQGNSA. V lost 5 bases to trimming and J lost 9 bases, with 14 bases between them. The CDR3 spans 12 residues. CDR3: CASSVTRQRQYF. Written as DNA, the CDR3 is TGTGCCAGCAGCGTAACCCGACAGAGGCAGTACTTC.

This clonotype occurred a few times. The chain has TRBV3-1 and TRBJ2-7; D perhaps matches TRBD1 (6 bases). This CDR3 is 14 amino acids long. Trimming pared 4 bases from V and 2 bases from J, leaving 12 bases between. The V gene's germline CDR1 is LGHDT and CDR2 YNNKEL (reference sequence). The CDR3: CASSPTRTAYEQYV. As DNA, the CDR3 is TGTGCCAGCAGCCCCACCCGGACAGCCTACGAGCAGTACGTC.

This clonotype was counted at least ten times. The chain uses TRBV28 and TRBJ1-1, with D uncertain. The CDR3 length is 14 residues. Trimming took off 0 bases at V and 0 bases at J, with 5 bases between the two ends. Looked up from germline, CDR1 is MDHEN and CDR2 is SYDVKM. CDR3 sequence reads: CASSLWKMNTEAFF. CDR3 bases: TGTGCCAGCAGTTTATGGAAAATGAACACTGAAGCTTTCTTT. The variable domain in full, completed from reference TRBV28 and TRBJ1-1, reads DVKVTQSSRYLVKRTGEKVFLECVQDMDHENMFWYRQDPGLGLRLIYFSYDVKMKEKGDIPEGYSVSREKKERFSLILESASTNQTSMYLCASSLWKMNTEAFFGQGTRLTVV.

This clonotype showed up just a few times. The chain carries TRBV20-1 and TRBJ2-7; D might be TRBD1 (5 bases). V lost 0 bases and J 4 bases, leaving 13 bases between the germline ends. The CDR3 loop spans 14 amino acids. From germline, CDR1 is DFQATT and CDR2 SNEGSKA (reference sequence). In nucleotides, the CDR3 is TGCAGTGCTAGAGACGACAGTAACACTTACGAGCAGTACGTC. The encoded protein is CSARDDSNTYEQYV.

This clonotype was seen ten or more times. The CDR3 DNA reads TGTGCCAGTACCCCACAGCCCAATAGCAATCAGCCCCAGCATTTT. This sequence encodes CASTPQPNSNQPQHF. The chain links TRBV19 to TRBJ1-5, with D hard to call. Germline values: CDR1 LNHDA, CDR2 SQIVND (reference sequence). The CDR3 extends over 15 amino acids. Deletions cut 7 bases from V and 0 bases from J, with 13 bases between. Looking up the rest from reference TRBV19 and TRBJ1-5 gives the full variable domain: DGGITQSPKYLFRKEGQNVTLSCEQNLNHDAMYWYRQDPGQGLRLIYYSQIVNDFQKGDIAEGYSVSREKKESFPLTVTSAQKNPTAFYLCASTPQPNSNQPQHFGDGTRLSIL.

The table lists this clonotype with many counts. The genes are TRBV5-1 and TRBJ2-1; perhaps TRBD2 as D (6 bases). CDR3 length: 16 amino acids. CDR1 is SGHRS, CDR2 YFSETQ, per germline. V lost 6 bases to trimming and J lost 3 bases, with 19 bases between them. The CDR3 protein is CASTPSGGRYYNEQFF. DNA of the CDR3: TGCGCCAGCACCCCCTCCGGGGGTCGATACTACAATGAGCAGTTCTTC.

At least ten counts were recorded for this clonotype. DNA of the CDR3: TGTGCCAGCAGCCAACGACAGGGGGATACGCAGTATTTT. Protein product: CASSQRQGDTQYF. The V call is TRBV2, the J call TRBJ2-3; TRBD1 matches 8 bases. Germline V gene lookup returns CDR1 SNHLY and CDR2 FYNNEI. V lost 6 bases to trimming and J lost 6 bases; unmatched junction nucleotides: 5. This CDR3 is built from 13 residues.

The sample holds many counts of this clonotype. The genes are TRBV10-3 and TRBJ2-3; 7 bases fit TRBD1. V dropped 9 bases and J dropped 4; count of bases not matched to a gene: 1. Looked up from germline, CDR1 is ENHRY and CDR2 is SYGVKD. This CDR3 contains 11 residues. The chain's CDR3 is CAIRGPDTQYF. The CDR3 coding sequence is TGTGCCATTAGGGGGCCAGATACGCAGTATTTT.

This clonotype has a count of ten or more. The chain has TRBV4-3 and TRBJ1-2; D is undetermined. The CDR3 runs 13 residues. The germline V and J ends were trimmed by 1 base and 4 bases, with 7 bases remaining between them. Germline V CDR1 and CDR2: LGHNA, YSLEER. CDR3 DNA sequence: TGCGCCAGCAGCCAAGTCATGGGCTATGGCTACACCTTC. Translated: CASSQVMGYGYTF.

In its sample, this clonotype was seen many times. This chain uses TRBV7-2 with TRBJ2-4, with 7 positions matching TRBD1. Per germline, CDR1 SGHTA and CDR2 FQGNSA. V lost 4 bases, J lost 5 bases, and 5 bases stayed unmatched. This CDR3 region has 14 residues. CDR3 sequence: CASSSGQAQNIQYF. The DNA for the CDR3 is TGTGCCAGCAGCTCTGGACAGGCCCAAAACATTCAGTACTTC.

The chain combines TRBV20-1 with TRBJ1-2; 8 nucleotides match TRBD1. This CDR3 is built from 12 residues. J gave up 6 bases and V 6 bases, and 6 bases lay outside the gene matches. Germline V gives CDR1 DFQATT, CDR2 SNEGSKA (reference sequence). The CDR3 DNA is TGCAGTGCCCGAGGACAGGGTGATGGCTACACCTTC. It is translated as CSARGQGDGYTF.